This TCR beta chain was recorded in a study of blood T cell repertoires in COVID-19. Study-level information: Donors in the United States, Italy and Spain gave samples during acute or convalescent COVID-19. From T cells, B-cell-depleted T cells, or PBMCs came the material, which was cDNA or gDNA.

Germline CDR1 reads SGHDN; CDR2 reads FVKESK. The V end lost 3 bases, the J end lost 1 base, and 10 bases lay between the germline ends. The CDR3 is 14 amino acids. Per the original methods: Amplification of reference gene primers provided the estimated nucleated cell counts. Profiling relied on immunoSEQ multiplex PCR, and the TCRdb table lists in-frame clones only, not all of them. The V and J calls and clone size were taken over from that table, and D and trimming were inferred from the DNA. Of about 250,000 clones detected, about 85% appear once; the ten largest clones hold around 3%. The clonotype originates from a man in his late teens or twenties with active or convalescent COVID-19. The sequencing input was peripheral blood. V and J are TRBV14 and TRBJ2-7, with D possibly being TRBD1 (6 bases). CDR3 loop: CASSHPGESYEQYF. Written as DNA, the CDR3 is TGTGCCAGCAGCCATCCAGGGGAGTCCTACGAGCAGTACTTC.